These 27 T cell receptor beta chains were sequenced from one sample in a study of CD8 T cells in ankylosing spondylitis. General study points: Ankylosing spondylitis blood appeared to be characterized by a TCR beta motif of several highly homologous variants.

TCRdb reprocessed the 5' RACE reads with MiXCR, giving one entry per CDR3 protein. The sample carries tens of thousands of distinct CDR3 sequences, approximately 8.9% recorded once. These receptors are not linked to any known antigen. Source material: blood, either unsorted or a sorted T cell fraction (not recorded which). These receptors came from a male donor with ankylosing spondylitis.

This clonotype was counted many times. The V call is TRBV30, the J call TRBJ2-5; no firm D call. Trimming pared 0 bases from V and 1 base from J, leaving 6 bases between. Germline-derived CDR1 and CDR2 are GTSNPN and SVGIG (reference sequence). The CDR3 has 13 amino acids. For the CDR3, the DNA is TGTGCCTGGAGTGTATTCCTCCAAGAGACCCAGTACTTC. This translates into CAWSVFLQETQYF.

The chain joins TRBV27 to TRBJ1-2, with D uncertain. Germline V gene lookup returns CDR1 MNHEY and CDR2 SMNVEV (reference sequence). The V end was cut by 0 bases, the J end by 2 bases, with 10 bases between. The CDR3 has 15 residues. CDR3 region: CASSLSIVANYGYTF. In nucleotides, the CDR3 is TGTGCCAGCAGTTTATCGATAGTGGCGAACTATGGCTACACCTTC.

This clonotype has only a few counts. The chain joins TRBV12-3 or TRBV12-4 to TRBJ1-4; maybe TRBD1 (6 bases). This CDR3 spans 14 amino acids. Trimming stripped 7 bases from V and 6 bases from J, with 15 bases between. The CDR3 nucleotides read TGTGCCAGCAACCAACAGGGAGGGGATGAAAAACTGTTTTTT. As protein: CASNQQGGDEKLFF.

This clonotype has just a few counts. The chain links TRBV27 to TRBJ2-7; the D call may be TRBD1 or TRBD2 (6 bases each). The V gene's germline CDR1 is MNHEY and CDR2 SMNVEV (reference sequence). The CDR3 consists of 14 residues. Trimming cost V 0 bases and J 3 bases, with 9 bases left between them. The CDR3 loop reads CASSLSQGGYEQYV. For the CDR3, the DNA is TGTGCCAGCAGTTTATCACAGGGAGGCTACGAGCAGTACGTC.

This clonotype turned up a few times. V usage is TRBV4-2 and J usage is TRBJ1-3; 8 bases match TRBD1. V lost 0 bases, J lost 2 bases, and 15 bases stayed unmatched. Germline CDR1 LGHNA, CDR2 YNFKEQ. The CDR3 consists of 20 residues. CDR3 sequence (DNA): TGTGCCAGCAGCCAAGAAGGGACAGGACCTCCGGATTTACCTGGAAACACCATATATTTT. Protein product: CASSQEGTGPPDLPGNTIYF.

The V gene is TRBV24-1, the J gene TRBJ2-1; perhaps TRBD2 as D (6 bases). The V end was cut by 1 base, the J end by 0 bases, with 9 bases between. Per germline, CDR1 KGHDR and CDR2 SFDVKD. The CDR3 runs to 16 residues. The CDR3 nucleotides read TGTGCCACCAGTGATTTAGCGGGTAGCTCCTACAATGAGCAGTTCTTC. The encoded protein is CATSDLAGSSYNEQFF.

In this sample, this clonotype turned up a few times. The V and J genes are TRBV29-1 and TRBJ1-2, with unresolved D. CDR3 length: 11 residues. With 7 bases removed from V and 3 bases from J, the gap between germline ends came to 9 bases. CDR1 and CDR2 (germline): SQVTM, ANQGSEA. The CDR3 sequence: CSGRFDYGYTF. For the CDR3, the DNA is TGCAGCGGCCGCTTTGACTATGGCTACACCTTC. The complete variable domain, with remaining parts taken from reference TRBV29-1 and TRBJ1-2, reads SAVISQKPSRDICQRGTSLTIQCQVDSQVTMMFWYRQQPGQSLTLIATANQGSEATYESGFVIDKFPISRPNLTFSTLTVSNMSPEDSSIYLCSGRFDYGYTFGSGTRLTVV.

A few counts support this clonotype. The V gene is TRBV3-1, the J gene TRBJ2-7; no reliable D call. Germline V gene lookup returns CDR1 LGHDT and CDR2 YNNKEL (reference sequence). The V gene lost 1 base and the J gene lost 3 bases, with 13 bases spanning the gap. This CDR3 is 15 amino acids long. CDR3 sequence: CASSQGSNLRYEQYV. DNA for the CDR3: TGTGCCAGCAGCCAAGGCTCTAACCTCCGCTACGAGCAGTACGTC.

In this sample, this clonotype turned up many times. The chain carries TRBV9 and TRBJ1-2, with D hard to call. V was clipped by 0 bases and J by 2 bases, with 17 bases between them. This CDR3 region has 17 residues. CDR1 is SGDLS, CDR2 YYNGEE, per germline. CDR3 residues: CASSVAGSPQVNYGYTF. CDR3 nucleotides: TGTGCCAGCAGCGTAGCGGGCAGCCCCCAGGTAAACTATGGCTACACCTTC.

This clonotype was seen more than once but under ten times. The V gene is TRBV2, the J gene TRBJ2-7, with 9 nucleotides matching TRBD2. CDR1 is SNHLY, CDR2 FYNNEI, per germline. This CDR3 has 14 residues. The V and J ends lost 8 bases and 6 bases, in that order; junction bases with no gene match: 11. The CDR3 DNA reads TGTGCCAGCTTACCGGGACTAGCAATCCGCGAGCAGTACTTC. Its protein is CASLPGLAIREQYF.

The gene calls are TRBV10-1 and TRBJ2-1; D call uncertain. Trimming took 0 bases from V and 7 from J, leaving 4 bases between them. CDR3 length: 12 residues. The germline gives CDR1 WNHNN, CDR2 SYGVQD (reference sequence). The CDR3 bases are TGCGCCAGCAGTGAGTCAGGGAATGAGCAGTTCTTC. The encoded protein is CASSESGNEQFF.

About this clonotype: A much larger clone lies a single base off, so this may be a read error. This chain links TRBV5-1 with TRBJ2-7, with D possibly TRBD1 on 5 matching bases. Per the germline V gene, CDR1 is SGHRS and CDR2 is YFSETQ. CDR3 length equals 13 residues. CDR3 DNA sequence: TGCGCCGGCAGCCTGGACAACTCCTACGAGCAGTACTTC. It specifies CAGSLDNSYEQYF.

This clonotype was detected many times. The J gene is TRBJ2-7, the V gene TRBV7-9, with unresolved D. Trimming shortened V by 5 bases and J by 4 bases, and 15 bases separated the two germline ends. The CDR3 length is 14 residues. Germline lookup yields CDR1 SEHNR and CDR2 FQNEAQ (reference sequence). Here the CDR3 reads CASSPPRLLYEQYF. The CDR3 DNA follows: TGTGCCAGCAGCCCACCACGGCTTCTTTACGAGCAGTACTTC.

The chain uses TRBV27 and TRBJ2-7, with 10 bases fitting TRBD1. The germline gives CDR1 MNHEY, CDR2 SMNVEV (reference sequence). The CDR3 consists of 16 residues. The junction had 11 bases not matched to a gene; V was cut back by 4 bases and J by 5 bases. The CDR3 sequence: CASSWGRGTGVDEQYF. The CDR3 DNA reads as TGTGCCAGCAGTTGGGGTCGCGGGACAGGGGTGGACGAGCAGTACTTC.

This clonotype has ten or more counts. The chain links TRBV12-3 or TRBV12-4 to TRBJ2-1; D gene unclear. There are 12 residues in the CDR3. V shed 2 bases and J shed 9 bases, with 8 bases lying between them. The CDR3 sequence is CASSLSRLEQFF. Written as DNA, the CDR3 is TGTGCCAGCAGTTTATCTAGGCTTGAGCAGTTCTTC.

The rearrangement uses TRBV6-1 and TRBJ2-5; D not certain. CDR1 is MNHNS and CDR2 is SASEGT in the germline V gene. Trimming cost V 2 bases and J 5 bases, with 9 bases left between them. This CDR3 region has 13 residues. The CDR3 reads CASSETELETQYF. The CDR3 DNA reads TGTGCCAGCAGTGAAACCGAGTTGGAGACCCAGTACTTC.

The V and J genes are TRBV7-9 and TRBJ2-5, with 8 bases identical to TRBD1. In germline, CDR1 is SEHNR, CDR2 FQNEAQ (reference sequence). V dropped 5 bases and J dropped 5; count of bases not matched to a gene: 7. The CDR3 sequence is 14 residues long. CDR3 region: CASSQDRAWETQYF. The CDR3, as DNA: TGTGCCAGCAGCCAGGACAGGGCCTGGGAGACCCAGTACTTC.

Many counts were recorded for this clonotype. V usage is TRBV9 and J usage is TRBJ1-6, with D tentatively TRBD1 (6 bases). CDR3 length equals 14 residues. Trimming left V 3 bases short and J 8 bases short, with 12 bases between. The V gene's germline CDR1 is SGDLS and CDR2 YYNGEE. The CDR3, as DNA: TGTGCCAGCAGCGAACAGGGACGGGATTCACCCCTCCACTTT. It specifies CASSEQGRDSPLHF.

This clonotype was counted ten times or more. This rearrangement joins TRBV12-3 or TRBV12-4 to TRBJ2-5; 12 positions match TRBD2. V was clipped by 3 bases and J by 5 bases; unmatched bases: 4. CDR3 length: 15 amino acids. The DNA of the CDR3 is TGTGCCAGCAGTTTGGCTAGCGGGAGGGCGGAGACCCAGTACTTC. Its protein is CASSLASGRAETQYF.

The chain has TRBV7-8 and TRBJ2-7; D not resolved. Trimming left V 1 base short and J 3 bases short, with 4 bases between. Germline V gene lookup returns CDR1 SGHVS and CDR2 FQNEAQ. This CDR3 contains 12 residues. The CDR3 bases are TGTGCCAGCAGCTTAGATAACTACGAGCAGTACGTC. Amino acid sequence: CASSLDNYEQYV.

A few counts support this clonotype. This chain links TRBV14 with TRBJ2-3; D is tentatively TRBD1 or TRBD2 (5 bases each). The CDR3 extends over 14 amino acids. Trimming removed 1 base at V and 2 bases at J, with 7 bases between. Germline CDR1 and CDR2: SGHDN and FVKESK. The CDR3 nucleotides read TGTGCCAGCAGCCAAGTTGGGACCACAGATACGCAGTATTTT. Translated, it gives CASSQVGTTDTQYF.

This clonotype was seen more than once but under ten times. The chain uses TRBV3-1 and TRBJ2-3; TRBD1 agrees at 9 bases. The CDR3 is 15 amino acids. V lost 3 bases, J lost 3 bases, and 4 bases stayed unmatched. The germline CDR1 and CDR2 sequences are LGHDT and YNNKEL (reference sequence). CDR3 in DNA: TGTGCCAGCAGCCAGAAGGGACAGGGTACAGATACGCAGTATTTT. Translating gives CASSQKGQGTDTQYF.

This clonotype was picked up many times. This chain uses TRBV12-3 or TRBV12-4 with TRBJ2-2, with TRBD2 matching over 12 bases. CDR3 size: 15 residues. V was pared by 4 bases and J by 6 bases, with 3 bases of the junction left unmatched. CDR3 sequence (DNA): TGTGCCAGCAGTTGGGGACTAGCGGGCGCCGGGGAGCTGTTTTTT. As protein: CASSWGLAGAGELFF.

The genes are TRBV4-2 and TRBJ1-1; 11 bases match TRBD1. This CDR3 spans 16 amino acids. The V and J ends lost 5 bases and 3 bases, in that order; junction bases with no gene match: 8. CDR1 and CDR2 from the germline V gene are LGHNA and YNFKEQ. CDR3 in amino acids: CASSARTGGADTEAFF. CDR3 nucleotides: TGTGCCAGCAGCGCCCGGACAGGGGGCGCGGACACTGAAGCTTTCTTT.

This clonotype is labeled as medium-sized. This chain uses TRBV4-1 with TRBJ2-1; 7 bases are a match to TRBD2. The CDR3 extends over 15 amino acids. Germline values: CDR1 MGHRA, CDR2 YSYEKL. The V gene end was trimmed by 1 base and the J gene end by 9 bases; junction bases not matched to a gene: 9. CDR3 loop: CASSQGLADRGEQFF. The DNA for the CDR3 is TGCGCCAGCAGCCAAGGTCTAGCGGATCGAGGTGAGCAGTTCTTC.

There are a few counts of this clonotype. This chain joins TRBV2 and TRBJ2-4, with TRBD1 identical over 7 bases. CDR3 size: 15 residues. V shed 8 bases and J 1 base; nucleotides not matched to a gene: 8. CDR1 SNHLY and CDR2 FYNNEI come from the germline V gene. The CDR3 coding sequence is TGTGCCAGCCTCGAGACAGGGATGGCCAAAAACATTCAGTACTTC. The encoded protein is CASLETGMAKNIQYF.

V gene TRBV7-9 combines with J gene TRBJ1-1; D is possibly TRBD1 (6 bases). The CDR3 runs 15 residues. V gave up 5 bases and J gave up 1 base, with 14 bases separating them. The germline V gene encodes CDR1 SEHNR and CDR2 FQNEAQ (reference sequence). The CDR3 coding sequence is TGTGCCAGCAGCGCAGTACAGGGAGAGAACACTGAAGCTTTCTTT. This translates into CASSAVQGENTEAFF.